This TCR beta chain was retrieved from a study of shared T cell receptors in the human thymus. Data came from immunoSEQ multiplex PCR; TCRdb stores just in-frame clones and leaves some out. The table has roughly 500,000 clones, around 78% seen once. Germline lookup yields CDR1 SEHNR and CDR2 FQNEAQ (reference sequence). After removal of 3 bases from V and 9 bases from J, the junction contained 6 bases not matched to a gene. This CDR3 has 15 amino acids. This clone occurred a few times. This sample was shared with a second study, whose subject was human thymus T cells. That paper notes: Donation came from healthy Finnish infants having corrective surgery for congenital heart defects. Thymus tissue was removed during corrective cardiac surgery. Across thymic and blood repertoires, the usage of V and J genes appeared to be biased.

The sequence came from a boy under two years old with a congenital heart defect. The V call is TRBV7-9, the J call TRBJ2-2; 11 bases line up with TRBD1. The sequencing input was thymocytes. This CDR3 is CASSFAGQGARELFF. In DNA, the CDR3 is TGTGCCAGCAGCTTTGCCGGACAGGGGGCGAGGGAGCTGTTTTTT.